This T cell receptor beta chain was retrieved from a study of cytomegalovirus exposure and HLA in healthy donors. Germline-derived CDR1 and CDR2 are SGHTA and FQGNSA. The CDR3 has 16 residues. V was trimmed by 1 base and J by 2 bases, leaving 14 bases between them. Findings of the study overall: Accurate HLA-A and HLA-B prediction from TCR beta sequences was reported for most subjects.

The PCR ran on 60 Vbeta and 13 Jbeta primers. Sequenced by immunoSEQ multiplex PCR; TCRdb stores in-frame clones only, minus some. The data show approximately 140,000 clones, over 70% seen once. A remark on this clone: Its antigen is not known.

The chain uses TRBV7-2 and TRBJ1-1, with a tentative D call TRBD1 (6 bases). The sequenced sample was PBMCs. This receptor was taken from a male donor in good health and CMV-seronegative. CDR3 coding DNA: TGTGCCAGCAGCTTAGGGGGGGGCCGGATCAACACTGAAGCTTTCTTT. Translation gives CASSLGGGRINTEAFF.